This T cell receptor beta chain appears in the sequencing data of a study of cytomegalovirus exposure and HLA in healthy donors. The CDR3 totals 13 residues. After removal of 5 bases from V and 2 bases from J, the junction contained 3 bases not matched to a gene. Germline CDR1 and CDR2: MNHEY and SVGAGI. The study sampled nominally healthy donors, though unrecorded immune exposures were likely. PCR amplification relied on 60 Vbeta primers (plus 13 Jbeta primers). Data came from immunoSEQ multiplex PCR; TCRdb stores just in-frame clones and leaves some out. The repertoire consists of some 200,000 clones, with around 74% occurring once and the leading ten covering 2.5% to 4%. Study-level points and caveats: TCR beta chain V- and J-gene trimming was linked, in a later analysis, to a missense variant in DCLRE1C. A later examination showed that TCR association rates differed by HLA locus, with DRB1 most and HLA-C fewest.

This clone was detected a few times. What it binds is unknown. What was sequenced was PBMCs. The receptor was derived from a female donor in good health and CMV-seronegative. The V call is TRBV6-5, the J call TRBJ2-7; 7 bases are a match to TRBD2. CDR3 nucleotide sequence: TGTGCCAGCAGTCCCCGGGGGGCCTACGAGCAGTACTTC. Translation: CASSPRGAYEQYF.